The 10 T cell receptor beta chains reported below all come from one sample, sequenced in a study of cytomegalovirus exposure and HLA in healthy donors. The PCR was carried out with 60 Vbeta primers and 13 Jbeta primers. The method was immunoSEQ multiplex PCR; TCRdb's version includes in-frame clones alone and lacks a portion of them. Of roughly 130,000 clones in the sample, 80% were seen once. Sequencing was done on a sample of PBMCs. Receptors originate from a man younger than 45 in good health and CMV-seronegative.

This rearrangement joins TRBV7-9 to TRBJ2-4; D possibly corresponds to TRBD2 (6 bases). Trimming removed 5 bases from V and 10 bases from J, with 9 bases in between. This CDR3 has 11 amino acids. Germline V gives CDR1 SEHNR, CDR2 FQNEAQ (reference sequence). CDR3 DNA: TGTGCCAGCAGCCGGGAGCTAATTCAGTACTTC. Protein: CASSRELIQYF.

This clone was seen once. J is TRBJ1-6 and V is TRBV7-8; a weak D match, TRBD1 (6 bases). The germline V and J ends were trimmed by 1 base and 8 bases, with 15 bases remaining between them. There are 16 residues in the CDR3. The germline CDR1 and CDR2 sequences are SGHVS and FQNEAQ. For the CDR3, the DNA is TGTGCCAGCAGCTTAGATTGGTTGGGGGCAGATTCACCCCTCCACTTT. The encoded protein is CASSLDWLGADSPLHF.

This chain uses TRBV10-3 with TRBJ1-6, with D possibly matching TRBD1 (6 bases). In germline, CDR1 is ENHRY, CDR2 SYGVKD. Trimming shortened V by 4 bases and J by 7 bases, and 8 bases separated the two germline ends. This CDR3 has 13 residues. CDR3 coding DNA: TGTGCCATCAGTGGTCAGGGGAATTCACCCCTCCACTTT. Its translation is CAISGQGNSPLHF.

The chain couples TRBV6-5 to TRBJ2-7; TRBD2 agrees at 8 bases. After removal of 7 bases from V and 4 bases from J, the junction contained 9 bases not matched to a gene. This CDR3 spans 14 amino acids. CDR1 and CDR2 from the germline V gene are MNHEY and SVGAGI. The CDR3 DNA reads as TGTGCCAGCAAAAAAGCGGGAGTAAGTTACGAGCAGTACTTC. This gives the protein CASKKAGVSYEQYF.

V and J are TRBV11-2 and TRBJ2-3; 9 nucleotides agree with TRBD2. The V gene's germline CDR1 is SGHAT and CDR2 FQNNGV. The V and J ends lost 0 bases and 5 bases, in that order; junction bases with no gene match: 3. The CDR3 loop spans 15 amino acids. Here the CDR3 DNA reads TGTGCCAGCAGCTTAGAAAGACTAGCGGTAGATACGCAGTATTTT. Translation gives CASSLERLAVDTQYF.

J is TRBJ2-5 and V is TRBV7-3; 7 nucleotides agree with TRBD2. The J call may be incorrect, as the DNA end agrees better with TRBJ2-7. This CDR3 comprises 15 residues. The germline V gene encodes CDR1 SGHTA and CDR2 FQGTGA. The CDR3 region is CASSLDSSGTYEQYF. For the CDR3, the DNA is TGTGCCAGCAGCCTAGATTCTAGCGGAACCTACGAGCAGTACTTC.

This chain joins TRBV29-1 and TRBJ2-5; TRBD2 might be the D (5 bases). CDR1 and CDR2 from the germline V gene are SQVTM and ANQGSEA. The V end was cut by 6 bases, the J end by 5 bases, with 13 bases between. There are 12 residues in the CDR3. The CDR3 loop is CSVEEDPETQYF. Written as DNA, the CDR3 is TGCAGCGTCGAGGAGGATCCGGAGACCCAGTACTTC.

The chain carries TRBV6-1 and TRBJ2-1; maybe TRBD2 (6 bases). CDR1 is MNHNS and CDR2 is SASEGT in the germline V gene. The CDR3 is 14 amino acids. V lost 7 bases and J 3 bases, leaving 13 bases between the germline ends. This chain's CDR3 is CASNSGLVYNEQFF. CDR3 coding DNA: TGTGCCAGCAATTCGGGACTGGTCTACAATGAGCAGTTCTTC.

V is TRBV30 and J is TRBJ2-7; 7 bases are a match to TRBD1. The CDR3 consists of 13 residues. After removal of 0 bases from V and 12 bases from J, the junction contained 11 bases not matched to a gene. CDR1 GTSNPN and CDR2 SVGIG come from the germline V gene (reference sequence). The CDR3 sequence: CAWSVRGGDRPYF. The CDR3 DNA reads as TGTGCCTGGAGTGTACGGGGTGGGGACAGACCGTACTTC.

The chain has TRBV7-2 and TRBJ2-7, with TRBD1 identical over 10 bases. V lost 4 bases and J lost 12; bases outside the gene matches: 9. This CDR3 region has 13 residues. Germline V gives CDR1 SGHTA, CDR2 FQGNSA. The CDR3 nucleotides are TGTGCCAGCAGCTCGACCGGGACAGGGGCTTCGTACTTC. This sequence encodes CASSSTGTGASYF.